The 6 T cell receptor beta chains reported below all come from one sample, sequenced in a study of CD8 T cells in ankylosing spondylitis. TCRdb fed the 5' RACE reads into MiXCR, producing one record per CDR3 protein. The sample carries roughly 230,000 distinct CDR3 sequences, about 20% recorded once. Sequencing input: blood, either unsorted or a sorted T cell fraction (not recorded which). The receptors come from a male donor with ankylosing spondylitis or in good health (not recorded which).

The rearrangement uses TRBV4-1 and TRBJ2-7, with 8 nucleotides matching TRBD1. The CDR3 has 16 residues. The V and J ends lost 4 bases and 2 bases, in that order; junction bases with no gene match: 10. Germline CDR1 and CDR2: MGHRA and YSYEKL. The CDR3 protein is CASSPYTLGQAYEQYF. The CDR3 DNA reads TGCGCCAGCAGCCCTTACACGTTGGGACAGGCCTACGAGCAGTACTTC.

The chain joins TRBV12-5 to TRBJ1-1, with 8 bases lining up with TRBD1. The CDR3 is 14 residues long. Trimming took 6 bases from V and 4 from J; bases not matched to a gene: 7. The germline V gene encodes CDR1 LGHNT and CDR2 FRNRAP. CDR3 amino acids: CASGYDRGVTEAFF. For the CDR3, the DNA is TGTGCTAGTGGCTACGACAGGGGTGTCACTGAAGCTTTCTTT.

This clonotype was seen a handful of times. The chain joins TRBV20-1 to TRBJ1-4, with TRBD1 matching 8 bases. CDR3 length: 15 residues. V dropped 0 bases and J dropped 8; count of bases not matched to a gene: 8. Looked up from germline, CDR1 is DFQATT and CDR2 is SNEGSKA (reference sequence). CDR3 region: CSARDWSRGQEKLFF. As DNA, the CDR3 is TGCAGTGCTAGAGATTGGAGCAGGGGGCAAGAAAAACTGTTTTTT.

This sequence joins TRBV4-3 and TRBJ2-2; tentatively, D is TRBD2 (5 bases). The CDR3 is 16 residues long. V dropped 4 bases and J dropped 4 bases, with 16 bases sitting between them. The germline V gene has CDR1 LGHNA and CDR2 YSLEER. CDR3 sequence reads: CASSPEPGEITGELFF. The CDR3 nucleotides are TGCGCCAGCAGCCCCGAACCCGGGGAGATCACCGGGGAGCTGTTTTTT.

This clonotype was detected a few times. The chain is built from TRBV4-1 and TRBJ2-7, with 9 bases identical to TRBD2. The CDR3 loop spans 15 amino acids. Trimming removed 7 bases from V and 3 bases from J; junction bases left unmatched: 10. The germline V gene has CDR1 MGHRA and CDR2 YSYEKL. Here the CDR3 reads CASTKSASGVYEQYF. The DNA for the CDR3 is TGCGCCAGCACGAAATCGGCTAGCGGGGTCTACGAGCAGTACTTC.

In nucleotides, the CDR3 is TGTGCCAGCAGTTTAACAGGGACTAGCGAGTACGAGCAGTACTTC. It translates to CASSLTGTSEYEQYF. This chain joins TRBV27 and TRBJ2-7; 10 bases match TRBD2. The CDR3 runs to 15 residues. The ends lost 2 bases at V and 4 bases at J; junction bases unmatched: 5. CDR1 and CDR2 (germline): MNHEY, SMNVEV (reference sequence).